These 31 T cell receptor beta chains were all obtained from the same sample, sequenced in a study of early T cells in non-severe SARS-CoV-2 infection. TCRdb re-called the 5' RACE reads through MiXCR, storing one row per CDR3 protein. The data contain roughly 40,000 distinct CDR3 sequences, around 4.5% of them singletons. What was sequenced was whole blood. Receptors were obtained from an adult who was a healthcare worker with PCR-confirmed SARS-CoV-2 infection or an uninfected control (not recorded which).

This clonotype was observed a handful of times. The chain carries TRBV25-1 and TRBJ2-3; TRBD1 is a possible D gene (6 bases). V was trimmed by 10 bases and J by 1 base, leaving 9 bases between them. This CDR3 spans 12 amino acids. Per germline, CDR1 MGHDK and CDR2 SYGVNS. The CDR3 nucleotides are TGTGCCACCAACAGGGGCACAGATACGCAGTATTTT. Its protein is CATNRGTDTQYF.

The table lists this clonotype with a few counts. CDR3 sequence reads: CASSPSGGRTDTQYF. The CDR3 coding sequence is TGTGCCAGCAGCCCCTCAGGGGGCCGCACAGATACGCAGTATTTT. The rearrangement uses TRBV5-4 and TRBJ2-3, with TRBD1 matching 8 bases. Germline V gives CDR1 SGHNT, CDR2 YYREEE (reference sequence). The length of the CDR3 is 15 residues. V was pared by 4 bases and J by 1 base, with 5 bases of the junction left unmatched.

In this sample, this clonotype turned up many times. This chain joins TRBV18 and TRBJ1-1; D ambiguous. Germline CDR1 KGHSH, CDR2 LQKENI. This CDR3 comprises 15 residues. V dropped 1 base and J dropped 1 base, with 10 bases sitting between them. This chain's CDR3 is CASSPLPGGNTEAFF. CDR3 bases: TGTGCCAGCTCACCACTACCCGGCGGGAACACTGAAGCTTTCTTT.

Ten or more counts support this clonotype. The chain employs TRBV29-1 and TRBJ2-3, with a weak D call TRBD1 (6 bases). The CDR3 is 14 amino acids. V was clipped by 7 bases and J by 8 bases, with 22 bases between them. The germline V gene has CDR1 SQVTM and CDR2 ANQGSEA. The DNA for the CDR3 is TGCAGCGCCCAGGGACATTCCGATTCAAGTACGCAGTATTTT. Translated: CSAQGHSDSSTQYF.

This clonotype occurred many times. The CDR3 loop is CASSSDKRTVGEQFF. DNA of the CDR3: TGTGCCAGCAGTTCCGACAAGCGAACGGTCGGTGAGCAGTTCTTC. This chain connects TRBV28 to TRBJ2-1, with D hard to call. The CDR3 spans 15 residues. Germline CDR1 MDHEN, CDR2 SYDVKM. The V end lost 4 bases, the J end lost 9 bases, and 19 bases lay between the germline ends.

The rearrangement links TRBV20-1 to TRBJ2-1, with D perhaps matching TRBD2 (6 bases). V shed 1 base and J shed 9 bases, with 16 bases lying between them. Looked up from germline, CDR1 is DFQATT and CDR2 is SNEGSKA (reference sequence). The CDR3 consists of 14 residues. CDR3 in DNA: TGCAGTGCTAGAGCGCAGAAATGGGGGGTTGAGCAGTTCTTC. This codes for CSARAQKWGVEQFF.

This clonotype was seen many times. The chain recombines TRBV9 with TRBJ1-2, with 7 bases that match TRBD1. Germline CDR1 is SGDLS and CDR2 is YYNGEE. The CDR3 runs to 14 residues. J was trimmed by 6 bases and V by 0 bases; bases with no gene match: 5. The DNA of the CDR3 is TGTGCCAGCAGCGTAGGGGACAGAGCTCATGGCTACACCTTC. It is translated as CASSVGDRAHGYTF.

This clonotype occurred a few times. The chain has TRBV29-1 and TRBJ2-5; tentatively, D is TRBD2 (6 bases). Trimming pared 8 bases from V and 5 bases from J, leaving 18 bases between. Germline V gene data show CDR1 as SQVTM and CDR2 as ANQGSEA. There are 13 residues in the CDR3. In DNA form, the CDR3 reads TGCAGCTCATACCATGGGGGGTCCGAGACCCAGTACTTC. It encodes CSSYHGGSETQYF.

The genes are TRBV29-1 and TRBJ2-5, with a weak D call TRBD2 (6 bases). Trimming stripped 6 bases from V and 3 bases from J, with 11 bases between. The CDR3 length is 12 residues. Per the germline V gene, CDR1 is SQVTM and CDR2 is ANQGSEA. CDR3 DNA sequence: TGCAGCGTAGGTGGAGGGGAAGAGACCCAGTACTTC. This gives the protein CSVGGGEETQYF.

The chain joins TRBV5-1 to TRBJ2-2, with 7 bases matching TRBD1. The CDR3 sequence is 15 residues long. V lost 4 bases, J lost 3 bases, and 6 bases stayed unmatched. Germline V CDR1 and CDR2: SGHRS, YFSETQ. This chain's CDR3 is CASSRDRADTGELFF. The CDR3 DNA reads as TGCGCCAGCAGCCGCGACAGGGCGGACACCGGGGAGCTGTTTTTT.

This clonotype was counted a few times. The chain has TRBV12-3 or TRBV12-4 and TRBJ1-1; D call uncertain. Trimming pared 4 bases from V and 1 base from J, leaving 7 bases between. This CDR3 is built from 13 residues. As DNA, the CDR3 is TGTGCCAGCAGTTCCGGCTGGAACACTGAAGCTTTCTTT. Encoded protein: CASSSGWNTEAFF.

The table lists this clonotype with many counts. The rearrangement links TRBV4-1 to TRBJ2-3, with 7 bases lining up with TRBD2. Germline assignment: CDR1 MGHRA and CDR2 YSYEKL. The J segment lost 0 bases and the V segment lost 6 bases, leaving 6 bases of the junction unmatched. There are 15 residues in the CDR3. CDR3 sequence reads: CASSLLAASTDTQYF. The CDR3 DNA reads TGCGCCAGCAGTCTCCTAGCGGCAAGCACAGATACGCAGTATTTT.

This clonotype was detected ten times or more. V and J are TRBV5-1 and TRBJ1-1; D remains ambiguous. Looked up from germline, CDR1 is SGHRS and CDR2 is YFSETQ. This CDR3 is 12 amino acids long. V lost 0 bases to trimming and J lost 12 bases, with 12 bases between them. CDR3 protein: CASSLEAGVTFF. The CDR3 nucleotides read TGCGCCAGCAGCTTGGAGGCAGGTGTGACTTTCTTT.

This clonotype was counted ten times or more. V is TRBV5-1 and J is TRBJ2-6; no definite D call. Trimming stripped 2 bases from V and 2 bases from J, with 5 bases between. Germline CDR1 is SGHRS and CDR2 is YFSETQ. The CDR3 spans 14 residues. The CDR3 bases are TGCGCCAGCAGCTTAAGTGCTGGGGCCAACGTCCTGACTTTC. It codes for CASSLSAGANVLTF.

The V and J genes are TRBV27 and TRBJ2-7; 11 positions match TRBD1. The germline gives CDR1 MNHEY, CDR2 SMNVEV (reference sequence). CDR3 length equals 14 residues. The trim removed 4 bases at V and 5 bases at J, leaving 4 bases unmatched. CDR3 in amino acids: CASSSGQGANEQYF. The CDR3, as DNA: TGTGCCAGCAGTTCCGGACAGGGGGCGAACGAGCAGTACTTC.

The table lists this clonotype with many counts. The chain links TRBV28 to TRBJ2-1; possibly TRBD2 for D (5 bases). This CDR3 region has 16 residues. Germline V CDR1 and CDR2: MDHEN, SYDVKM. Trimming left V 2 bases short and J 6 bases short, with 17 bases between. The chain's CDR3 is CASSLGLYPRINEQFF. DNA for the CDR3: TGTGCCAGCAGTTTAGGACTGTATCCGAGGATCAATGAGCAGTTCTTC.

This clonotype has at least ten counts. V usage is TRBV10-2 and J usage is TRBJ1-5, with 7 bases that match TRBD1. The CDR3 length is 13 residues. V shed 6 bases, J shed 5 bases, and the junction held 4 bases outside the gene matches. Germline V lookup: CDR1 WSHSY, CDR2 SAAADI. The CDR3 DNA follows: TGCGCCAGCAGCAGGGACAGCCATCAGCCCCAGCATTTT. The encoded protein is CASSRDSHQPQHF.

This clonotype has ten or more counts. This rearrangement joins TRBV6-6 to TRBJ1-2; maybe TRBD1 (6 bases). This CDR3 spans 15 amino acids. Germline lookup yields CDR1 MNHNY and CDR2 SVGAGI (reference sequence). The germline V and J ends were trimmed by 0 bases and 6 bases, with 14 bases remaining between them. In nucleotides, the CDR3 is TGTGCCAGCAGTTACTCCCCGGATAGGGGGGATGGCTACACCTTC. It specifies CASSYSPDRGDGYTF.

This clonotype was counted a few times. V usage is TRBV6-2 or TRBV6-3 and J usage is TRBJ2-5; tentatively, D is TRBD2 (5 bases). CDR3 length equals 15 residues. Trimming removed 0 bases at V and 5 bases at J, with 13 bases between. From germline, CDR1 is MNHEY and CDR2 SVGEGT. The CDR3 DNA is TGTGCCAGCAGTTACTCCGCCGCCGGGGAGGAGACCCAGTACTTC. Translating it yields CASSYSAAGEETQYF.

This chain joins TRBV29-1 and TRBJ2-2; tentatively, D is TRBD1 or TRBD2 (5 bases each). CDR1 is SQVTM and CDR2 is ANQGSEA in the germline V gene. This CDR3 has 14 residues. V was trimmed by 5 bases and J by 6 bases, leaving 16 bases between them. The CDR3 loop is CSVPGRKVAGELFF. The CDR3 coding sequence is TGCAGCGTTCCGGGACGGAAGGTAGCCGGGGAGCTGTTTTTT.

The chain links TRBV9 to TRBJ1-3; TRBD1 is a possible D gene (6 bases). Germline V CDR1 and CDR2: SGDLS, YYNGEE. Trimming cost V 3 bases and J 0 bases, with 13 bases left between them. The CDR3 is 16 amino acids. CDR3 in DNA: TGTGCCAGCAGCGATAGACAGGCAGGCTCTGGAAACACCATATATTTT. Its protein is CASSDRQAGSGNTIYF.

This rearrangement joins TRBV10-2 to TRBJ1-1; maybe TRBD1 (6 bases). Germline V gene data show CDR1 as WSHSY and CDR2 as SAAADI. The germline V and J ends were trimmed by 2 bases and 3 bases, with 7 bases remaining between them. The CDR3 sequence is 13 residues long. CDR3 in DNA: TGCGCCAGCAGTGAGCAGGGGTACACTGAAGCTTTCTTT. Encoded protein: CASSEQGYTEAFF.

This clonotype showed up many times. J is TRBJ2-7 and V is TRBV29-1, with D unclear. The CDR3 covers 12 residues. V was shortened by 6 bases and J by 5 bases, with 14 bases between the two germline ends. CDR1 is SQVTM, CDR2 ANQGSEA, per germline. The CDR3 region has the DNA TGCAGCGTGACACAGTTTTCCCACGAGCAGTACTTC. Translation gives CSVTQFSHEQYF.

The table lists this clonotype with a few counts. The chain combines TRBV18 with TRBJ2-7; D is unresolved. V was clipped by 3 bases and J by 0 bases, with 9 bases between them. CDR1 is KGHSH and CDR2 is LQKENI in the germline V gene. This CDR3 spans 14 amino acids. The DNA for the CDR3 is TGTGCCAGCTCACCGGCGAGTAGCTCCTACGAGCAGTACTTC. It encodes CASSPASSSYEQYF.

The V call is TRBV19, the J call TRBJ1-4; 7 bases match TRBD1. Germline V gene data show CDR1 as LNHDA and CDR2 as SQIVND (reference sequence). This CDR3 comprises 15 residues. After removal of 4 bases from V and 5 bases from J, the junction contained 7 bases not matched to a gene. This CDR3 is CASSRMGQTNEKLFF. In nucleotides, the CDR3 is TGTGCCAGTAGTAGGATGGGACAGACGAATGAAAAACTGTTTTTT.

In its sample, this clonotype was seen a few times. The chain couples TRBV29-1 to TRBJ2-1, with 7 bases that match TRBD1. The V segment lost 4 bases and the J segment 3 bases; nucleotides outside the gene matches: 9. Per the germline V gene, CDR1 is SQVTM and CDR2 is ANQGSEA. The CDR3 is 15 residues long. This CDR3 reads CSVGPENRGYNEQFF. The CDR3 DNA follows: TGCAGCGTTGGCCCGGAGAACAGGGGCTACAATGAGCAGTTCTTC.

This clonotype was observed at least ten times. The rearrangement links TRBV20-1 to TRBJ2-7, with D unclear. Germline loops: CDR1 DFQATT, CDR2 SNEGSKA (reference sequence). Trimming removed 1 base at V and 0 bases at J, with 13 bases between. The length of the CDR3 is 15 residues. Written as DNA, the CDR3 is TGCAGTGCTAGAGGCGGCCCGGGTCGCTCCTACGAGCAGTACTTC. This encodes CSARGGPGRSYEQYF.

The genes are TRBV5-1 and TRBJ1-1; no firm D call. This CDR3 region has 12 residues. Germline V gene sequence: CDR1 SGHRS, CDR2 YFSETQ. Trimming removed 5 bases at V and 3 bases at J, with 8 bases between. CDR3 DNA sequence: TGCGCCAGCAGTGCAGTACACACTGAAGCTTTCTTT. Protein: CASSAVHTEAFF.

This clonotype came up many times. The V call is TRBV7-2, the J call TRBJ1-2; 9 bases fit TRBD1. The CDR3 length is 15 residues. The germline V gene has CDR1 SGHTA and CDR2 FQGNSA. The trim removed 1 base at V and 6 bases at J, leaving 6 bases unmatched. The CDR3 region is CASSLDLGQGNGYTF. In DNA form, the CDR3 reads TGTGCCAGCAGCTTAGATCTGGGACAGGGAAATGGCTACACCTTC.

This clonotype was observed many times. V gene TRBV2 combines with J gene TRBJ1-1; D unresolved. V was clipped by 2 bases and J by 1 base, with 5 bases between them. The CDR3 has 13 residues. The germline CDR1 and CDR2 sequences are SNHLY and FYNNEI. This chain's CDR3 is CASSELGNTEAFF. CDR3 nucleotide sequence: TGTGCCAGCAGTGAATTGGGGAACACTGAAGCTTTCTTT.

A remark on this clonotype: This may be a read error: a much more frequent sequence differs by one nucleotide. This rearrangement joins TRBV10-3 to TRBJ1-2; unclear D gene. The germline CDR1 and CDR2 sequences are ENHRY and SYGVKD. The length of the CDR3 is 15 residues. Trimming left V 2 bases short and J 4 bases short, with 14 bases between. CDR3 sequence: CAISEGGRTSYGYTF. In nucleotides, the CDR3 is TGTGCCATCAGTGAGGGCGGCAGGACGAGCTATGGCTACACCTTC.